The 16 T cell receptor beta chains in this list originate from one sample, sequenced in a study of T cells in women clearing cervical HPV infection (dated by TCRdb to 2016 to 2019). The method was the immunoSEQ multiplex PCR assay. As stored in TCRdb, this immuneACCESS dataset retains in-frame rearrangements with V and J assigned. A fraction of the clones does not appear; measured against another copy, unresolved V genes explain less than half of the discrepancy, and the remainder lacks a known reason. The sample table gives 20,000 to 25,000 clones. Together, the top ten hold 9.1% of the sample. The sequencing input was blood buffy coat. The receptors come from a woman aged 18 to 69 with a cervical HPV16 infection that either progressed to CIN3+ or cleared (not recorded which).

In regard to this clone: The read halts 3 residues ahead of the CDR3 end, with the missing end drawn from the germline J gene. The chain joins TRBV7-2 to TRBJ1-3; 10 bases are shared with TRBD1. Germline loops: CDR1 SGHTA, CDR2 FQGNSA. The CDR3 is made up of 15 amino acids. The ends lost 3 bases at V and 2 bases at J; junction bases unmatched: 1. The DNA read from the CDR3 is TGTGCCAGCAGCTTGACAGGGGGCACTGGAAACACC. Translation gives CASSLTGGTGNT. The entire CDR3 protein reads CASSLTGGTGNTIYF.

On this clone itself: The read is 3 residues too short to cover the CDR3 end, so that end is filled in from the germline J gene. The chain carries TRBV6-2 or TRBV6-3 and TRBJ2-4; 7 bases align to TRBD1. The length of the CDR3 is 14 residues. V dropped 2 bases and J dropped 5; count of bases not matched to a gene: 3. The germline gives CDR1 MNHEY, CDR2 SVGEGT. CDR3 loop: CASSYDRVQNIQYF. Partial CDR3 DNA: TGTGCCAGCAGTTACGACAGGGTCCAAAACATT.

As to this clone: Coverage ceases 3 residues before the CDR3 finishes, and the germline J gene fills in the end. V gene TRBV30 combines with J gene TRBJ1-2, with unresolved D. CDR1 and CDR2 (germline): GTSNPN, SVGIG (reference sequence). CDR3 length: 11 residues. CDR3 loop: CAWSALFRYTF. The CDR3 bases that were read are TGTGCCTGGAGTGCCCTATTCCGC. Using reference TRBV30 and TRBJ1-2 for the parts outside the CDR3, the full variable domain is SQTIHQWPATLVQPVGSPLSLECTVEGTSNPNLYWYRQAAGRGLQLLFYSVGIGQISSEVPQNLSASRPQDRQFILSSKKLLLSDSGFYLCAWSALFRYTFGSGTRLTVV.

Concerning this clone itself: The CDR3 end lies 3 residues beyond the end of the read and is filled in from the germline J gene. The chain couples TRBV7-2 to TRBJ1-6; D possibly corresponds to TRBD1 (5 bases). CDR1 SGHTA and CDR2 FQGNSA come from the germline V gene. The CDR3 spans 14 residues. Between the trimmed V and J ends, which lost 2 bases and 5 bases, there was a span of 7 bases. The CDR3 loop reads CASSLSGNNSPLHF. The CDR3 DNA, read in part, is TGTGCCAGCAGCTTATCAGGGAATAATTCACCC.

As regards this clone: The sequenced fragment ends 3 residues before the CDR3 boundary, so the rest is inferred from the germline J gene. The V gene is TRBV7-2, the J gene TRBJ1-5; D remains ambiguous. The V end lost 2 bases, the J end lost 2 bases, and 7 bases lay between the germline ends. The CDR3 covers 14 residues. Germline assignment: CDR1 SGHTA and CDR2 FQGNSA. This CDR3 is CASSLSSGNQPQHF. CDR3 DNA (partial): TGTGCCAGCAGCTTAAGTAGCGGCAATCAGCCC.

Of note for this clone: The CDR3 goes on 3 residues after the read ends, and that part is filled in from the germline J gene. The chain recombines TRBV30 with TRBJ1-2, with D possibly being TRBD1 (6 bases). From germline, CDR1 is GTSNPN and CDR2 SVGIG (reference sequence). The CDR3 length is 11 residues. CDR3 DNA, as far as it was read: TGTGCCTGGAGTTCAGGGGTCGGC. Translation gives CAWSSGVG. The complete CDR3 reads CAWSSGVGYTF. Full variable domain (missing parts from reference TRBV30 and TRBJ1-2): SQTIHQWPATLVQPVGSPLSLECTVEGTSNPNLYWYRQAAGRGLQLLFYSVGIGQISSEVPQNLSASRPQDRQFILSSKKLLLSDSGFYLCAWSSGVGYTFGSGTRLTVV.

Worth noting for this clone: The read halts 3 residues ahead of the CDR3 end, with the missing end drawn from the germline J gene. The rearrangement uses TRBV5-6 and TRBJ1-5, with a weak D call TRBD1 (6 bases). The V end was cut by 2 bases, the J end by 5 bases, with 14 bases between. This CDR3 comprises 15 residues. CDR1 SGHDT and CDR2 YYEEEE come from the germline V gene. CDR3 region: CASSLTGRDDQPQHF. CDR3 DNA, as far as it was read: TGTGCCAGCAGCTTAACAGGGAGAGACGATCAGCCC.

To note about this clone: The CDR3 is cut off 3 residues early in the read; its end comes from the germline J gene. This chain connects TRBV7-6 to TRBJ2-1; 13 nucleotides line up with TRBD2. Germline V gene data show CDR1 as SGHVS and CDR2 as FNYEAQ. Unmatched junction bases numbered 6, after V lost 2 bases and J lost 8 bases. The CDR3 length is 16 residues. The CDR3 sequence is CASSLTGLAGVDEQFF. CDR3 DNA, as far as it was read: TGTGCCAGCAGCTTAACTGGACTAGCGGGAGTCGATGAG.

About this clone itself: Read data end 3 residues before the CDR3 end; the end is taken from the germline J gene. V gene TRBV12-3 or TRBV12-4 combines with J gene TRBJ2-5, with TRBD2 matching over 13 bases. This CDR3 is built from 14 residues. V lost 3 bases, J lost 5 bases, and 0 bases stayed unmatched. CDR3 in amino acids: CASSLTSGGETQYF. The covered CDR3 bases are TGTGCCAGCAGTTTGACTAGCGGGGGGGAGACC.

With respect to this clone: The read terminates 3 residues before the CDR3 end, so the remaining end is supplied by the germline J gene. The rearrangement joins TRBV4-1 to TRBJ1-2, with D perhaps TRBD1 (6 bases). Germline assignment: CDR1 MGHRA and CDR2 YSYEKL. V was trimmed by 1 base and J by 3 bases, leaving 12 bases between them. The CDR3 totals 15 residues. This chain's CDR3 is CASSQVARGDYGYTF. The part of the CDR3 DNA that was read is TGCGCCAGCAGCCAAGTAGCCAGGGGCGACTATGGC.

On this clone itself: The CDR3 goes on 3 residues after the read ends, and that part is filled in from the germline J gene. V and J are TRBV30 and TRBJ1-5, with D maybe TRBD1 (6 bases). The germline V gene encodes CDR1 GTSNPN and CDR2 SVGIG (reference sequence). V was cut by 4 bases and J by 4 bases, with 8 bases left in between. This CDR3 spans 12 amino acids. Partial CDR3 DNA: TGTGCCTGGAACAGGGTTAATCAGCCC. The encoded protein is CAWNRVNQP. The whole CDR3 protein is CAWNRVNQPQHF.

Of note for this clone: The sequence runs out 3 residues before the end of the CDR3; the remainder is reconstructed from the germline J gene. The chain has TRBV30 and TRBJ1-1, with 7 bases matching TRBD1. The V gene's germline CDR1 is GTSNPN and CDR2 SVGIG (reference sequence). The CDR3 runs 14 residues. Losses at the gene ends were 0 bases for V and 6 bases for J; bases not matched to a gene: 7. CDR3 bases read: TGTGCCTGGAGTGTACAGGGGTCTTTCGCTGAA. It encodes CAWSVQGSFAE. The whole CDR3 reads CAWSVQGSFAEAFF.

About this clone: The read terminates 3 residues ahead of where the CDR3 ends, so the germline J gene completes it. This chain links TRBV19 with TRBJ1-1, with TRBD1 matching 8 bases. The CDR3 has 15 residues. The germline CDR1 and CDR2 sequences are LNHDA and SQIVND (reference sequence). V was clipped by 6 bases and J by 1 base; unmatched bases: 7. CDR3 DNA, as far as it was read: TGTGCCAGTAGGTTGACAGGGGTGGCGAACACTGAA. Amino acid sequence: CASRLTGVANTE. The full-length CDR3 reads as CASRLTGVANTEAFF. Based on the CDR3 plus reference TRBV19 and TRBJ1-1, the full variable domain is DGGITQSPKYLFRKEGQNVTLSCEQNLNHDAMYWYRQDPGQGLRLIYYSQIVNDFQKGDIAEGYSVSREKKESFPLTVTSAQKNPTAFYLCASRLTGVANTEAFFGQGTRLTVV.

On this clone itself: Read coverage stops 3 residues before the CDR3 terminus; the germline J gene supplies the remainder. V is TRBV5-1 and J is TRBJ1-1; TRBD1 aligns across 7 bases. This CDR3 region has 15 residues. Germline trimming cut 0 bases from V and 7 bases from J; bases unmatched to any gene: 9. Germline V gene data show CDR1 as SGHRS and CDR2 as YFSETQ. The sequenced part of the CDR3 DNA is TGCGCCAGCAGCTTGGCCCAGGGGGGAAGCGGTGAA. This encodes CASSLAQGGSGE. Given in full, the CDR3 is CASSLAQGGSGEAFF.

This clone is classed as medium-sized (0.01 to 0.1%) by frequency. The CDR3 is cut off 3 residues early in the read; its end comes from the germline J gene. V and J are TRBV20-1 and TRBJ2-5, with TRBD2 identical over 12 bases. The CDR3 covers 15 residues. The trim removed 1 base at V and 5 bases at J, leaving 5 bases unmatched. CDR1 and CDR2 (germline): DFQATT, SNEGSKA (reference sequence). Incomplete CDR3 DNA: TGCAGTGCTAGAGTGGCTAGCGGGGGGGCTGAGACC. Protein: CSARVASGGAET. The whole CDR3 protein reads CSARVASGGAETQYF.

Concerning this clone itself: With the read ending 3 residues before the CDR3 end, the germline J gene is used to fill in that end. The rearrangement joins TRBV20-1 to TRBJ2-7; TRBD1 matches at 7 bases. This CDR3 has 12 amino acids. From germline, CDR1 is DFQATT and CDR2 SNEGSKA (reference sequence). V lost 5 bases and J lost 3; bases outside the gene matches: 4. CDR3 amino acids: CSAHRGLYEQYF. The sequenced CDR3 bases are TGCAGTGCTCACAGGGGTCTCTACGAG.